This T cell receptor beta chain appears in the sequencing data of a study of identical twins. The study's findings and limits: Models underpredicted monozygotic twin sharing of out-of-frame TCR alpha. Insertions were reduced in abundant cord blood beta clonotypes but not in memory repertoires.

Trimming removed 2 bases at V and 1 base at J, with 17 bases between. Germline CDR1 and CDR2: MGHRA and YSYEKL. The CDR3 covers 17 residues. A universal primer binding site was introduced by template switching. The final cDNA contained unique molecular identifiers. TCRdb passed the 5' RACE reads through MiXCR, listing each CDR3 protein once. The table has about 530,000 distinct CDR3 sequences, approximately 20% seen once; the top ten hold 0.48%. A word on this clonotype: The antigen remains undetermined.

These same records also appear under a second study, on yellow fever vaccine responses in identical twins.

Input material: CD4+ T cells sorted from blood. This chain joins TRBV4-1 and TRBJ1-1, with D tentatively TRBD1 (6 bases). The TCR was taken from a woman between 18 and 29 years old in good health. The CDR3 bases are TGCGCCAGCAGCCAAATACAGGGTCTGTTTGGGAACACTGAAGCTTTCTTT. Residues: CASSQIQGLFGNTEAFF.